A single sample is the source of the 15 T cell receptor beta chains below, sequenced in a study of cytomegalovirus exposure and HLA in healthy donors. The primer mix had 60 Vbeta and 13 Jbeta primers. Using immunoSEQ multiplex PCR, the repertoire was profiled, and TCRdb retains in-frame clones only, with some absent. This sample has about 180,000 clones, with around 77% found just once. Sequenced: PBMCs. The receptors here all came from a man in his 60s in good health and CMV-seronegative.

The chain uses TRBV7-6 and TRBJ1-3, with TRBD1 as a possible D gene (5 bases). Germline CDR1 is SGHVS and CDR2 is FNYEAQ. CDR3 length equals 15 residues. V lost 2 bases and J lost 0, with 8 bases in between. As DNA, the CDR3 is TGTGCCAGCAGCTTAAGGCAGGGCTCTGGAAACACCATATATTTT. This gives the protein CASSLRQGSGNTIYF.

CDR3 region: CASSQYVETYGYTF. CDR3 bases: TGTGCCAGCAGCCAATATGTGGAGACCTATGGCTACACCTTC. This chain uses TRBV4-2 with TRBJ1-2; D gene uncertain. CDR3 length equals 14 residues. Germline assignment: CDR1 LGHNA and CDR2 YNFKEQ. V lost 2 bases and J 4 bases, leaving 11 bases between the germline ends.

The rearrangement joins TRBV5-5 to TRBJ2-3, with 9 bases lining up with TRBD2. The ends lost 4 bases at V and 6 bases at J; junction bases unmatched: 0. The germline V gene encodes CDR1 SGHKS and CDR2 YYEKEE (reference sequence). There are 12 residues in the CDR3. CDR3 region: CASSGLADTQYF. DNA for the CDR3: TGTGCCAGCAGCGGACTAGCGGATACGCAGTATTTT.

This clone was seen a handful of times. The chain recombines TRBV9 with TRBJ2-3; 7 bases agree with TRBD2. The length of the CDR3 is 16 residues. With V trimmed by 0 bases and J by 4 bases, 8 bases remained unmatched. The germline V gene encodes CDR1 SGDLS and CDR2 YYNGEE. The CDR3 protein is CASSVERLSGADTQYF. For the CDR3, the DNA is TGTGCCAGCAGCGTAGAACGACTAAGCGGGGCAGATACGCAGTATTTT.

V usage is TRBV7-2 and J usage is TRBJ2-7; 7 bases agree with TRBD1. The CDR3 spans 14 residues. J was trimmed by 6 bases and V by 5 bases; bases with no gene match: 10. The germline CDR1 and CDR2 sequences are SGHTA and FQGNSA. The CDR3 here is CASSNRQGNSEQYF. CDR3 DNA sequence: TGTGCCAGCAGCAACAGACAGGGTAACAGCGAGCAGTACTTC.

The gene calls are TRBV7-2 and TRBJ2-2, with 10 bases lining up with TRBD2. V was pared by 1 base and J by 7 bases, with 6 bases of the junction left unmatched. CDR3 size: 16 residues. The V gene's germline CDR1 is SGHTA and CDR2 FQGNSA. The CDR3 DNA reads as TGTGCCAGCAGCTTAGTCCTAGCGGGAGTCGGCGGGGAGCTGTTTTTT. Its protein product is CASSLVLAGVGGELFF. The variable domain in full, completed from reference TRBV7-2 and TRBJ2-2, reads GAGVSQSPSNKVTEKGKDVELRCDPISGHTALYWYRQSLGQGLEFLIYFQGNSAPDKSGLPSDRFSAERTGGSVSTLTIQRTQQEDSAVYLCASSLVLAGVGGELFFGEGSRLTVL.

In the case of this clone: The germline gene is not matched at one end of the junction; a read error may be the cause. The chain employs TRBV19 and TRBJ1-6; 7 bases are a match to TRBD1. This CDR3 is 16 amino acids long. The germline V gene has CDR1 LNHDA and CDR2 SQIVND (reference sequence). The CDR3 loop reads CASRIGQAFYNSPLHF. CDR3 nucleotides: TGTGCCAGTCGTATAGGACAGGCATTCTATAATTCACCCCTCCACTTT.

This clone was detected a few times. The chain links TRBV4-3 to TRBJ1-4, with D unclear. The germline V gene has CDR1 LGHNA and CDR2 YSLEER. CDR3 length equals 13 residues. The V end lost 4 bases, the J end lost 3 bases, and 6 bases lay between the germline ends. CDR3 sequence: CASSRRSNEKLFF. The CDR3 nucleotides are TGCGCCAGCAGCCGCAGATCTAATGAAAAACTGTTTTTT.

The chain has TRBV19 and TRBJ2-3; D might be TRBD2 (5 bases). CDR3 length: 14 amino acids. Per germline, CDR1 LNHDA and CDR2 SQIVND (reference sequence). The ends were cut back, 6 bases at V and 0 bases at J, with 10 bases in the middle. CDR3 residues: CASRTRASTDTQYF. In DNA form, the CDR3 reads TGTGCCAGTAGAACGCGGGCTAGCACAGATACGCAGTATTTT.

The chain joins TRBV2 to TRBJ1-1; 8 nucleotides agree with TRBD1. From germline, CDR1 is SNHLY and CDR2 FYNNEI. The V gene end was trimmed by 7 bases and the J gene end by 1 base; junction bases not matched to a gene: 5. This CDR3 has 14 amino acids. In nucleotides, the CDR3 is TGTGCCAGCACCCGACAGGGGTGGAACACTGAAGCTTTCTTT. It codes for CASTRQGWNTEAFF.

This rearrangement joins TRBV5-4 to TRBJ1-2; D is possibly TRBD1 (5 bases). V dropped 4 bases and J dropped 3 bases, with 16 bases sitting between them. Germline V gene sequence: CDR1 SGHNT, CDR2 YYREEE (reference sequence). This CDR3 has 15 residues. CDR3: CASSRGQLWDYGYTF. DNA for the CDR3: TGTGCCAGCAGCAGGGGCCAGTTATGGGACTATGGCTACACCTTC.

The chain combines TRBV5-1 with TRBJ2-3; tentative D call: TRBD1 (6 bases). CDR1 and CDR2 (germline): SGHRS, YFSETQ. This CDR3 contains 13 residues. The germline V and J ends were trimmed by 4 bases and 6 bases, with 12 bases remaining between them. In nucleotides, the CDR3 is TGCGCCAGCAGCGTTCAGGGGTGGGATACGCAGTATTTT. Its translation is CASSVQGWDTQYF.

The rearrangement uses TRBV6-1 and TRBJ2-7, with 8 bases aligning to TRBD1. CDR3 length equals 13 residues. Trimming removed 6 bases from V and 7 bases from J; junction bases left unmatched: 8. The germline gives CDR1 MNHNS, CDR2 SASEGT. This CDR3 reads CASRTQGAREQYF. The CDR3 DNA follows: TGTGCCAGCAGAACCCAGGGGGCGCGAGAGCAGTACTTC.

The V call is TRBV28, the J call TRBJ2-1; the match to TRBD2 covers 10 bases. From germline, CDR1 is MDHEN and CDR2 SYDVKM. This CDR3 comprises 16 residues. J was trimmed by 7 bases and V by 6 bases; bases with no gene match: 12. The CDR3 region has the DNA TGTGCCAGCAGGGGGGGAACTAGCGGGGCGTGGAATGAGCAGTTCTTC. This codes for CASRGGTSGAWNEQFF.

This chain connects TRBV7-2 to TRBJ2-7; 10 nucleotides match TRBD1. The V gene's germline CDR1 is SGHTA and CDR2 FQGNSA. This CDR3 contains 14 residues. The V segment lost 5 bases and the J segment 0 bases; nucleotides outside the gene matches: 1. Here the CDR3 DNA reads TGTGCCAGCAGCAGGACAGGGGGCTCCTACGAGCAGTACTTC. Translation gives CASSRTGGSYEQYF.